This passage covers 22 T cell receptor beta chains from one sample sequenced in a study of beta chain features in type 1 diabetes. The authors reverse transcribed all of the isolated RNA, so sequencing captured expressed TCRB transcripts. Clones were read by immunoSEQ multiplex PCR, and TCRdb kept only the in-frame ones, dropping some. The sample has 200,000 to 250,000 clones, around 10% seen once; the top ten hold approximately 0.03%. The sample consisted of naive CD4+ T cells from blood. Receptor source: a woman between 18 and 30 years old in good health.

The chain has TRBV19 and TRBJ2-5, with TRBD2 as a possible D gene (6 bases). The V gene's germline CDR1 is LNHDA and CDR2 SQIVND (reference sequence). Between the trimmed V and J ends, which lost 3 bases and 4 bases, there was a span of 12 bases. The CDR3 totals 14 residues. The CDR3 coding sequence is TGTGCCAGTAGTATTTCGACTAGAGGAGAGACCCAGTACTTC. It codes for CASSISTRGETQYF.

This clone was recorded a few times. The chain uses TRBV15 and TRBJ2-7; D is unclear. The germline V and J ends were trimmed by 0 bases and 11 bases, with 17 bases remaining between them. CDR1 is LNHNV and CDR2 is YYDKDF in the germline V gene (reference sequence). The CDR3 has 14 residues. This chain's CDR3 is CATSRDPGSSYEYF. Here the CDR3 DNA reads TGTGCCACCAGCAGAGATCCAGGTAGTTCGTATGAGTACTTC. Based on the CDR3 plus reference TRBV15 and TRBJ2-7, the full variable domain is DAMVIQNPRYQVTQFGKPVTLSCSQTLNHNVMYWYQQKSSQAPKLLFHYYDKDFNNEADTPDNFQSRRPNTSFCFLDIRSPGLGDTAMYLCATSRDPGSSYEYFGPGTRLTVT.

J is TRBJ2-2 and V is TRBV5-1, with no clear D. Trimming left V 0 bases short and J 6 bases short, with 6 bases between. This CDR3 contains 13 residues. Germline V gene data show CDR1 as SGHRS and CDR2 as YFSETQ. CDR3 loop: CASSLVEPGELFF. CDR3 nucleotide sequence: TGCGCCAGCAGCTTGGTAGAGCCCGGGGAGCTGTTTTTT.

The chain combines TRBV27 with TRBJ2-2; 8 bases agree with TRBD1. The CDR3 length is 13 residues. Germline V lookup: CDR1 MNHEY, CDR2 SMNVEV (reference sequence). The V gene end was trimmed by 6 bases and the J gene end by 5 bases; junction bases not matched to a gene: 2. The DNA of the CDR3 is TGTGCCAGCAGACGGACAGGGACCGGGGAGCTGTTTTTT. It specifies CASRRTGTGELFF.

This clone showed up just a few times. This chain joins TRBV27 and TRBJ2-1; possible D gene TRBD2, 5 bases. Germline assignment: CDR1 MNHEY and CDR2 SMNVEV (reference sequence). The length of the CDR3 is 13 residues. Trimming shortened V by 4 bases and J by 5 bases, and 9 bases separated the two germline ends. CDR3 residues: CASSSLGNNEQFF. The CDR3 DNA sequence: TGTGCCAGCAGTTCCCTCGGGAACAATGAGCAGTTCTTC.

The chain joins TRBV11-3 to TRBJ2-7; possible D gene TRBD2, 6 bases. This CDR3 has 15 residues. Trimming shortened V by 5 bases and J by 6 bases, and 20 bases separated the two germline ends. CDR1 and CDR2 (germline): SGHNT, YENEEA. The CDR3 DNA sequence: TGTGCCAGCAGCCCAGGGTGGAGGGAGAACGGCGAGCAGTACTTC. The encoded protein is CASSPGWRENGEQYF. Full variable domain (remainder filled in from reference TRBV11-3 and TRBJ2-7): EAGVVQSPRYKIIEKKQPVAFWCNPISGHNTLYWYLQNLGQGPELLIRYENEEAVDDSQLPKDRFSAERLKGVDSTLKIQPAELGDSAVYLCASSPGWRENGEQYFGPGTRLTVT.

The rearrangement links TRBV10-3 to TRBJ1-1; a weak D match, TRBD1 (5 bases). The germline gives CDR1 ENHRY, CDR2 SYGVKD. V shed 10 bases and J shed 3 bases, with 24 bases lying between them. This CDR3 comprises 16 residues. CDR3 sequence (DNA): TGTGCCACCGGCGGGAGGGTACCAGGGAGGGACACTGAAGCTTTCTTT. It encodes CATGGRVPGRDTEAFF.

The V call is TRBV7-9, the J call TRBJ2-1; D uncertain. The CDR3 totals 14 residues. Deletions cut 3 bases from V and 5 bases from J, with 11 bases between. Germline assignment: CDR1 SEHNR and CDR2 FQNEAQ (reference sequence). CDR3 protein: CASSFRSQNNEQFF. The CDR3 region has the DNA TGTGCCAGCAGCTTTCGGAGTCAAAACAATGAGCAGTTCTTC.

The chain employs TRBV5-4 and TRBJ2-1; TRBD2 matches 11 bases. CDR3 length equals 16 residues. CDR1 and CDR2 from the germline V gene are SGHNT and YYREEE (reference sequence). Trimming took 0 bases from V and 5 from J; bases not matched to a gene: 4. The CDR3 loop is CASSLETSGTHNEQFF. CDR3 sequence (DNA): TGTGCCAGCAGCTTGGAGACTAGCGGGACCCACAATGAGCAGTTCTTC.

V is TRBV7-2 and J is TRBJ2-3; TRBD2 matches 7 bases. The V and J ends lost 8 bases and 0 bases, in that order; junction bases with no gene match: 20. The CDR3 spans 19 residues. CDR1 and CDR2 (germline): SGHTA, FQGNSA. The CDR3 region is CASGAGFGRLRLSTDTQYF. CDR3 DNA: TGTGCCAGCGGGGCGGGGTTCGGGAGGCTCCGCCTTAGCACAGATACGCAGTATTTT.

The chain has TRBV4-2 and TRBJ1-2; D is undetermined. Germline lookup yields CDR1 LGHNA and CDR2 YNFKEQ. The CDR3 is 12 residues long. With 4 bases removed from V and 2 bases from J, the gap between germline ends came to 5 bases. In DNA form, the CDR3 reads TGTGCCAGCAGCCCGGGAAACTATGGCTACACCTTC. Translating it yields CASSPGNYGYTF.

The CDR3, as DNA: TGTGCCAGACAGGGGGCTCTGAGGACTGAAGCTTTCTTT. Residues: CARQGALRTEAFF. V and J are TRBV30 and TRBJ1-1; TRBD1 matches at 10 bases. V shed 8 bases and J 5 bases; nucleotides not matched to a gene: 8. Germline CDR1 reads GTSNPN; CDR2 reads SVGIG (reference sequence). This CDR3 has 13 amino acids.

This clone has just a few counts. The chain joins TRBV6-1 to TRBJ1-5; 9 bases agree with TRBD1. V lost 8 bases to trimming and J lost 4 bases; unmatched junction nucleotides: 6. CDR1 is MNHNS and CDR2 is SASEGT in the germline V gene. The CDR3 covers 14 residues. CDR3 sequence reads: CASLRTGENQPQHF. The DNA of the CDR3 is TGTGCCAGCTTAAGGACAGGGGAGAATCAGCCCCAGCATTTT.

This chain joins TRBV6-6 and TRBJ2-7; possible D gene TRBD1, 6 bases. In germline, CDR1 is MNHNY, CDR2 SVGAGI (reference sequence). The CDR3 contains 16 residues. V shed 2 bases and J shed 2 bases, with 16 bases lying between them. In nucleotides, the CDR3 is TGTGCCAGCAGTTACGTCCGCAGGGGACAACCCTACGAGCAGTACTTC. The encoded protein is CASSYVRRGQPYEQYF.

This clone was counted a few times. This sequence joins TRBV6-6 and TRBJ2-1; a weak D match, TRBD2 (6 bases). V was clipped by 5 bases and J by 10 bases, with 9 bases between them. This CDR3 is 11 amino acids long. The germline gives CDR1 MNHNY, CDR2 SVGAGI (reference sequence). Here the CDR3 DNA reads TGTGCCAGCAGTCCCACTAGCGAGCAGTTCTTC. Protein product: CASSPTSEQFF.

The chain combines TRBV7-9 with TRBJ1-6, with 7 nucleotides matching TRBD1. In germline, CDR1 is SEHNR, CDR2 FQNEAQ (reference sequence). The CDR3 is 16 residues long. J gave up 3 bases and V 4 bases, and 6 bases lay outside the gene matches. The CDR3 bases are TGTGCCAGCAGCTCCGACAGGGCCGGCTATAATTCACCCCTCCACTTT. Translation: CASSSDRAGYNSPLHF.

This clone showed up just a few times. This chain joins TRBV19 and TRBJ1-2, with D hard to call. The CDR3 covers 13 residues. Germline CDR1 and CDR2: LNHDA and SQIVND (reference sequence). Trimming pared 4 bases from V and 8 bases from J, leaving 14 bases between. CDR3 protein: CASSRNYRQGYTF. CDR3 coding DNA: TGTGCCAGTAGTAGAAACTACCGGCAGGGCTACACCTTC.

This chain joins TRBV6-1 and TRBJ2-1; D gene ambiguous. This CDR3 contains 14 residues. Per the germline V gene, CDR1 is MNHNS and CDR2 is SASEGT. Trimming took off 6 bases at V and 3 bases at J, with 12 bases between the two ends. For the CDR3, the DNA is TGTGCCAGCAGACCACACGAACACTACAATGAGCAGTTCTTC. Encoded protein: CASRPHEHYNEQFF.

The chain uses TRBV28 and TRBJ2-3; possible D gene TRBD2, 6 bases. Germline V gene data show CDR1 as MDHEN and CDR2 as SYDVKM. The ends were cut back, 6 bases at V and 7 bases at J, with 14 bases in the middle. This CDR3 contains 13 residues. CDR3 sequence: CASSAGTPNTQYF. The CDR3 DNA follows: TGTGCCAGCAGCGCCGGGACTCCCAATACGCAGTATTTT. Filled out from reference TRBV28 and TRBJ2-3, the complete variable domain reads DVKVTQSSRYLVKRTGEKVFLECVQDMDHENMFWYRQDPGLGLRLIYFSYDVKMKEKGDIPEGYSVSREKKERFSLILESASTNQTSMYLCASSAGTPNTQYFGPGTRLTVL.

V and J are TRBV19 and TRBJ2-5, with 7 nucleotides matching TRBD2. The CDR3 length is 13 residues. J gave up 4 bases and V 10 bases, and 9 bases lay outside the gene matches. Germline V CDR1 and CDR2: LNHDA, SQIVND (reference sequence). The CDR3 DNA reads as TGTGCCACCCGACCGACGGGAGGAGAGACCCAGTACTTC. Its protein is CATRPTGGETQYF.

This clone has more than one count but fewer than ten. In nucleotides, the CDR3 is TGTGCCGTCACCCGGGACAGGGGAACAGATACGCAGTATTTT. Amino acid sequence: CAVTRDRGTDTQYF. The chain uses TRBV30 and TRBJ2-3; 10 bases match TRBD1. J was trimmed by 3 bases and V by 8 bases; bases with no gene match: 8. The CDR3 sequence is 14 residues long. The germline CDR1 and CDR2 sequences are GTSNPN and SVGIG (reference sequence).

This chain uses TRBV5-8 with TRBJ2-5; 8 bases map to TRBD1. Looked up from germline, CDR1 is SGHTS and CDR2 is YDEGEE. The CDR3 contains 15 residues. The trim removed 6 bases at V and 1 base at J, leaving 8 bases unmatched. Here the CDR3 DNA reads TGTGCCAGCACGAGGACAGGGCTTCTCCAAGAGACCCAGTACTTC. It yields the protein CASTRTGLLQETQYF.